This entry lists 20 T cell receptor beta chains sequenced from one sample in a study of early T cells in non-severe SARS-CoV-2 infection. From the 5' RACE reads, TCRdb called clonotypes with MiXCR, one entry per CDR3 protein. The table lists tens of thousands of distinct CDR3 sequences, roughly 10% of them singletons. The source material was whole blood. The receptors shown here come from an adult who was a healthcare worker with PCR-confirmed SARS-CoV-2 infection or an uninfected control (not recorded which).

This clonotype was seen only a few times. CDR3 amino acids: CASRQGAKTEQFF. CDR3 nucleotide sequence: TGCGCCAGCAGACAGGGGGCGAAGACTGAGCAGTTCTTC. The J gene is TRBJ2-1, the V gene TRBV5-1; the match to TRBD1 covers 9 bases. The length of the CDR3 is 13 residues. Germline assignment: CDR1 SGHRS and CDR2 YFSETQ. After removal of 5 bases from V and 9 bases from J, the junction contained 6 bases not matched to a gene.

This clonotype occurred many times. The DNA of the CDR3 is TGTGCCAGCAGCCTCCGCCCTGACAGGGCCCTCAATCAGCCCCAGCATTTT. Translation gives CASSLRPDRALNQPQHF. The V call is TRBV11-2, the J call TRBJ1-5, with 7 bases aligning to TRBD1. Unmatched junction bases numbered 13, after V lost 5 bases and J lost 3 bases. From germline, CDR1 is SGHAT and CDR2 FQNNGV. CDR3 length: 17 residues.

Many counts were recorded for this clonotype. This chain connects TRBV5-1 to TRBJ2-1, with 9 nucleotides matching TRBD2. The V gene end was trimmed by 0 bases and the J gene end by 5 bases; junction bases not matched to a gene: 6. CDR1 is SGHRS and CDR2 is YFSETQ in the germline V gene. The CDR3 is 16 residues long. The chain's CDR3 is CASSLVPSGTDNEQFF. CDR3 DNA: TGCGCCAGCAGCTTGGTCCCTAGCGGGACCGACAATGAGCAGTTCTTC.

This clonotype was observed a single time. The rearrangement links TRBV6-6 to TRBJ1-5; D is unresolved. Germline loops: CDR1 MNHNY, CDR2 SVGAGI (reference sequence). The CDR3 length is 14 residues. With 0 bases removed from V and 7 bases from J, the gap between germline ends came to 10 bases. CDR3 amino acids: CASSYSAPGQPQHF. CDR3 nucleotide sequence: TGTGCCAGCAGTTACTCGGCCCCCGGACAGCCCCAGCATTTT.

V gene TRBV6-5 combines with J gene TRBJ1-4; 7 nucleotides align to TRBD1. Germline loops: CDR1 MNHEY, CDR2 SVGAGI. J gave up 8 bases and V 6 bases, and 18 bases lay outside the gene matches. This CDR3 is 17 amino acids long. This CDR3 is CASRSLGIDRAREKLFF. CDR3 nucleotides: TGTGCCAGCAGATCACTCGGCATCGACAGGGCGCGAGAAAAACTGTTTTTT.

There are many counts of this clonotype. The chain recombines TRBV5-1 with TRBJ2-1; the D gene is possibly TRBD2 (6 bases). The CDR3 is 14 amino acids. V lost 5 bases to trimming and J lost 10 bases, with 19 bases between them. CDR1 is SGHRS and CDR2 is YFSETQ in the germline V gene. The CDR3 sequence: CASSGGRAEKEQFF. DNA for the CDR3: TGCGCCAGCAGTGGGGGGAGAGCGGAGAAGGAGCAGTTCTTC.

Ten or more counts support this clonotype. J is TRBJ1-5 and V is TRBV4-2, with D uncertain. Germline values: CDR1 LGHNA, CDR2 YNFKEQ. This CDR3 spans 15 amino acids. Between the trimmed V and J ends, which lost 2 bases and 0 bases, there was a span of 8 bases. In DNA form, the CDR3 reads TGTGCCAGCAGCCAACAGAGATATAGCAATCAGCCCCAGCATTTT. It codes for CASSQQRYSNQPQHF.

The sample holds many counts of this clonotype. The J gene is TRBJ1-2, the V gene TRBV10-3; D unresolved. The CDR3 has 13 residues. CDR1 ENHRY and CDR2 SYGVKD come from the germline V gene. V lost 0 bases and J 5 bases, leaving 7 bases between the germline ends. Written as DNA, the CDR3 is TGTGCCATCAGTGAGTCAAGTATATATGGCTACACCTTC. This sequence encodes CAISESSIYGYTF.

The chain has TRBV12-3 or TRBV12-4 and TRBJ2-2; D is perhaps TRBD1 or TRBD2 (5 bases each). The CDR3 runs 15 residues. The V and J ends lost 5 bases and 2 bases respectively, with 12 bases between them. The CDR3 reads CASSVRGLNTGELFF. Here the CDR3 DNA reads TGTGCCAGCAGTGTCCGGGGCCTCAACACCGGGGAGCTGTTTTTT.

This clonotype showed up many times. The chain has TRBV20-1 and TRBJ1-2, with 11 bases matching TRBD1. Germline loops: CDR1 DFQATT, CDR2 SNEGSKA (reference sequence). V shed 3 bases, J shed 4 bases, and the junction held 7 bases outside the gene matches. This CDR3 is built from 15 residues. CDR3 in DNA: TGCAGTGCTAGGAACGGACAGGGGGCTAGCTATGGCTACACCTTC. Its translation is CSARNGQGASYGYTF.

The genes are TRBV9 and TRBJ2-5; 11 nucleotides match TRBD2. CDR1 is SGDLS and CDR2 is YYNGEE in the germline V gene. CDR3 length: 16 residues. After removal of 2 bases from V and 1 base from J, the junction contained 4 bases not matched to a gene. The CDR3 loop reads CASSVTSGSGQETQYF. The CDR3, as DNA: TGTGCCAGCAGCGTCACTAGCGGGAGTGGCCAAGAGACCCAGTACTTC.

In this sample, this clonotype turned up many times. The chain carries TRBV5-6 and TRBJ2-7, with TRBD1 matching over 11 bases. CDR3 size: 14 residues. Germline V gene sequence: CDR1 SGHDT, CDR2 YYEEEE. V lost 5 bases to trimming and J lost 3 bases; unmatched junction nucleotides: 4. The CDR3 reads CASSPGTGGYEQYF. Here the CDR3 DNA reads TGTGCCAGCAGTCCAGGGACAGGGGGCTACGAGCAGTACTTC.

The chain employs TRBV6-5 and TRBJ1-6; D perhaps matches TRBD1 (5 bases). CDR3 size: 14 residues. Germline-derived CDR1 and CDR2 are MNHEY and SVGAGI. Trimming cost V 6 bases and J 7 bases, with 13 bases left between them. The DNA of the CDR3 is TGTGCCAGCAGCCCAGACGGGGGGAATTCACCCCTCCACTTT. Its protein is CASSPDGGNSPLHF.

Sample share makes this clonotype medium-sized. The chain has TRBV27 and TRBJ2-5; D might be TRBD1 or TRBD2, each matching 5 bases. V dropped 5 bases and J dropped 4 bases, with 17 bases sitting between them. Germline CDR1 and CDR2: MNHEY and SMNVEV (reference sequence). The CDR3 consists of 15 residues. In nucleotides, the CDR3 is TGTGCCAGCAGTACTAGAGGGGACCCACCAGAGACCCAGTACTTC. Translation gives CASSTRGDPPETQYF.

This clonotype has ten or more counts. The chain recombines TRBV7-2 with TRBJ2-5; 7 nucleotides agree with TRBD2. Germline CDR1 reads SGHTA; CDR2 reads FQGNSA. V shed 3 bases, J shed 2 bases, and the junction held 9 bases outside the gene matches. The CDR3 is 16 amino acids. The CDR3: CASSFSGFSEQETQYF. Here the CDR3 DNA reads TGTGCCAGCAGCTTTAGCGGGTTTTCCGAACAAGAGACCCAGTACTTC.

This clonotype came up many times. The chain links TRBV2 to TRBJ1-4; D possibly corresponds to TRBD1 (6 bases). Trimming left V 8 bases short and J 9 bases short, with 19 bases between. Germline loops: CDR1 SNHLY, CDR2 FYNNEI. The CDR3 contains 14 residues. The CDR3 DNA reads as TGTGCCAGCGGGGAACGAACAGGGTTGCAAAAACTGTTTTTT. Translation: CASGERTGLQKLFF.

For this clonotype: This clone may be a read error of a much larger clone one base away. This chain joins TRBV5-4 and TRBJ2-7; D is unclear. V was clipped by 0 bases and J by 6 bases, with 13 bases between them. Germline V gene data show CDR1 as SGHNT and CDR2 as YYREEE (reference sequence). The CDR3 runs to 14 residues. CDR3 in DNA: TGTGCCAGCAGCTTGGGGCGTCGCCCCTGCGAGCAGTACTTC. This encodes CASSLGRRPCEQYF.

Note on this clonotype: Given the absence of the conserved phenylalanine or tryptophan at the CDR3 end, a read error is likely. The chain carries TRBV5-1 and TRBJ1-2; 8 nucleotides agree with TRBD1. The V gene's germline CDR1 is SGHRS and CDR2 YFSETQ. J gave up 5 bases and V 4 bases, and 4 bases lay outside the gene matches. The CDR3 runs 13 residues. The CDR3: CASSPGQAYGYTS. The CDR3 DNA is TGCGCCAGCAGCCCGGGACAGGCGTATGGCTACACCTCC.

This clonotype showed up just a few times. This chain uses TRBV5-4 with TRBJ2-2; 10 bases are a match to TRBD2. The germline gives CDR1 SGHNT, CDR2 YYREEE (reference sequence). This CDR3 comprises 16 residues. The V and J ends lost 4 bases and 3 bases, in that order; junction bases with no gene match: 6. CDR3 nucleotides: TGTGCCAGCAGCCCCAGAGCGGGAGGGTACACCGGGGAGCTGTTTTTT. Its protein is CASSPRAGGYTGELFF.

This clonotype was detected ten times or more. The CDR3 DNA reads TGTGCCGTCCTCCCCGGGGCTGAAGCTTTCTTT. As protein: CAVLPGAEAFF. The rearrangement uses TRBV6-5 and TRBJ1-1, with D unresolved. V lost 11 bases, J lost 6 bases, and 13 bases lay in between. CDR3 length: 11 residues. Germline assignment: CDR1 MNHEY and CDR2 SVGAGI.